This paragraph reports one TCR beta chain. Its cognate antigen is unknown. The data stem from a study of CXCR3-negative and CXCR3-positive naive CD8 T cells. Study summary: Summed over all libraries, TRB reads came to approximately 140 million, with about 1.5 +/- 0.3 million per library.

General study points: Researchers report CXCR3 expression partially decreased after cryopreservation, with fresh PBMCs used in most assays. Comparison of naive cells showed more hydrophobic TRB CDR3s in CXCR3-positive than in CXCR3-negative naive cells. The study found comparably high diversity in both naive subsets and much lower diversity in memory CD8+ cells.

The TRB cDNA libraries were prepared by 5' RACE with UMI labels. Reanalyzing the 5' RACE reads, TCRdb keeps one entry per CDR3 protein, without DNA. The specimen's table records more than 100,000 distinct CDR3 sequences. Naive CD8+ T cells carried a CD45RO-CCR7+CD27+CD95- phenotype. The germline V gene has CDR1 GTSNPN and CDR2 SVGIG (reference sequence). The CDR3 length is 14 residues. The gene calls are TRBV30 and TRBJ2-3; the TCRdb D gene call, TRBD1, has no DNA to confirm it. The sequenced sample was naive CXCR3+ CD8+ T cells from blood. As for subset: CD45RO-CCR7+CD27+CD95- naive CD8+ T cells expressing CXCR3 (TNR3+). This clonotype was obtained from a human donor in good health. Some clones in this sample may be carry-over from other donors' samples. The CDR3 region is CACTQGATSDTQYF.